This T cell receptor (beta chain) is drawn from a study of vaccination and CD4 T cells after COVID-19. Study overall: Stimuli were overlapping spike peptide pools of SARS-CoV-2 and three common cold coronaviruses (HCoV-NL63, HCoV-OC43, HCoV-229E).

V lost 6 bases and J lost 1, with 9 bases in between. The CDR3 contains 13 residues. Germline loops: CDR1 MNHEY, CDR2 SMNVEV (reference sequence). As concerns this clonotype: Antigen specificity is unknown.

CD4+ T cells that had been cultured provided DNA sequenced with the Oncomine TCR Beta short-read assay. Each CDR3 protein gets one entry after TCRdb re-called the PCR reads with MiXCR. The data show some 16,000 distinct CDR3 sequences, about three quarters seen once. As to treatment: approximately 11-day PBMC culture with coronavirus spike peptide pools or control peptides (ViraFEST assay). This TCR derives from a human donor who received a COVID-19 vaccine. Sequences were derived from CD4+ T cells from blood, cultured in vitro, sampled after SARS-CoV-2 vaccination. The chain couples TRBV27 to TRBJ1-1; tentatively, D is TRBD1 (6 bases). CDR3 sequence reads: CASRPTGNTEAFF. The CDR3 DNA is TGTGCCAGCAGACCGACAGGGAACACTGAAGCTTTCTTT.